This record looks at one TCR beta chain sequence and its context. Its antigen remains unidentified. This specimen belongs to a study of cytomegalovirus exposure and HLA in healthy donors. General study points: Overall, about 160 TCR beta chains were annotated as cytomegalovirus-associated.

The PCR used 60 Vbeta and 13 Jbeta primers. The method was immunoSEQ multiplex PCR; TCRdb's version includes in-frame clones alone and lacks a portion of them. The sample includes around 160,000 clones, around four fifths of them seen just once. This CDR3 has 17 residues. V lost 1 base to trimming and J lost 3 bases, with 19 bases between them. Germline CDR1 SGHRS, CDR2 YFSETQ. Input material: PBMCs. The sequence was collected from a young woman in good health and CMV-seronegative. The J gene is TRBJ2-5, the V gene TRBV5-1; D is possibly TRBD1 (7 bases). Here the CDR3 reads CASSLIQGGTGKETQYF. In nucleotides, the CDR3 is TGCGCCAGCAGCTTGATTCAGGGGGGTACAGGTAAAGAGACCCAGTACTTC.